This TCR beta chain was captured in a study of molecular identifiers for immune sequencing clone quantification. Findings and limits, study-wide: The sizes of highly expanded clones could be underestimated when identical TCR molecules share a barcode.

Bulk TCR library preparation followed previously described methods with listed TCR primers. TCRdb ran MiXCR on the PCR reads and lists one entry per CDR3 protein. This sample carries under 600,000 distinct CDR3 sequences, approximately 25% of them seen once, and the ten largest clones take roughly 0.77%. The CDR3 spans 23 residues. Germline values: CDR1 MNHEY, CDR2 SVGEGT. V shed 6 bases, J shed 3 bases, and the junction held 25 bases outside the gene matches. This clonotype came up a few times. Its target is unknown. Naive CD8 T cells underwent sorting with the CD8+CD4-CCR7+CD45RA+ definition. The TCR sequence derives from a human donor in good health. Some libraries in this study had Jurkat cell RNA spiked in. Sequenced material: naive CD8+ T cells from blood, with Jurkat cell RNA spiked in. Noted subset: FACS-sorted CD8+CD4-CCR7+CD45RA+ naive T cells. The V gene is TRBV6-2 or TRBV6-3, the J gene TRBJ2-4; 14 bases fit TRBD2. Here the CDR3 reads CASRDRTITQTSGRVDVKNIQYF. In nucleotides, the CDR3 is TGTGCCAGCAGGGACAGAACAATAACACAGACTAGCGGGAGGGTGGACGTCAAAAACATTCAGTACTTC.